These 2 T cell receptor beta chains were all obtained from the same sample, sequenced in a study of Tregs in tolerant kidney transplant recipients. The assay was immunoSEQ multiplex PCR, and TCRdb's table has in-frame clones only and misses some. The table lists tens of thousands of clones, more than 90% of them singletons. The sample consisted of CD8+ T cells from blood. These receptors all come from a human donor in good health.

The rearrangement links TRBV7-9 to TRBJ1-2; no clear D. The germline gives CDR1 SEHNR, CDR2 FQNEAQ (reference sequence). V was cut by 0 bases and J by 0 bases, with 11 bases left in between. This CDR3 region has 16 residues. The CDR3 protein is CASSLASRTTNYGYTF. The CDR3 nucleotides read TGTGCCAGCAGCTTAGCTTCAAGGACTACTAACTATGGCTACACCTTC.

The V gene is TRBV27, the J gene TRBJ2-3; TRBD1 matches at 8 bases. Germline lookup yields CDR1 MNHEY and CDR2 SMNVEV (reference sequence). After removal of 8 bases from V and 6 bases from J, the junction contained 13 bases not matched to a gene. The CDR3 consists of 15 residues. CDR3 in DNA: TGTGCCAGCCGGACCTGGCAGGGGGCAGTTGATACGCAGTATTTT. The encoded protein is CASRTWQGAVDTQYF.